These T cell receptor beta chains were read from a single sample in a study of blood T cell repertoires in COVID-19. Method: immunoSEQ multiplex PCR; TCRdb's copy keeps in-frame clones and lacks some. The sample lists roughly 170,000 clones, approximately 85% occurring once. Sequenced sample: peripheral blood. The receptors were gathered from a man in his sixties who had recovered from COVID-19. Both conserved end residues are part of each CDR3. D genes are given only for firm matches. Size values are once, few and many counts, or a class for expanded clones, and some rows have none.

>TRBV7-8|.|TRBJ2-6|.
TGTGCCAGCAGCTTAGTGGAGATCTCTGGGGCCAACGTCCTGACTTTC
CASSLVEISGANVLTF
>TRBV27|.|TRBJ2-3|TRBD2
TGTGCCAGCAGTCCTCCAACAATACTAGCGGGGGGCACAGATACGCAGTATTTT
CASSPPTILAGGTDTQYF
>TRBV13|few|TRBJ2-2|.
TGTGCCAGCAGCTCAACATCGAAAGTCGACAGGGACTTCAACACCGGGGAGCTGTTTTTT
CASSSTSKVDRDFNTGELFF
>TRBV7-2|.|TRBJ2-5|TRBD1
TGTGCCAGCAGCCAGGGACAGGGGAGGGAGACCCAGTACTTC
CASSQGQGRETQYF
>TRBV7-2|.|TRBJ2-5|.
TGTGCCAGCAGCTTAGTCGGCGGCCAAGAGACCCAGTACTTC
CASSLVGGQETQYF
>TRBV5-1|few|TRBJ2-7|TRBD1
TGCGCCAGCAGCTTGGGGGACAGGCGCCCCTACGAGCAGTACTTC
CASSLGDRRPYEQYF
>TRBV6-5|.|TRBJ2-3|.
TGTGCCAGCAGCCCCGGTAGCACAGATACGCAGTATTTT
CASSPGSTDTQYF
>TRBV2|.|TRBJ1-2|TRBD1
TGTGCCAGCAGTACACGGACAGGGAACTATGGCTACACCTTC
CASSTRTGNYGYTF
>TRBV10-3|.|TRBJ2-7|.
TGTGCCATCAGTGAGTTCACAGTATCTTCCTACGAGCAGTACTTC
CAISEFTVSSYEQYF
>TRBV9|few|TRBJ1-3|.
TGTGCCAGCAGCGTAGGGACAGTGACTGGAAACACCATATATTTT
CASSVGTVTGNTIYF
>TRBV10-2|.|TRBJ2-3|TRBD2
TGCGCCAGCGGCACGGCGGGGGGGGCAGATACGCAGTATTTT
CASGTAGGADTQYF
>TRBV6-5|.|TRBJ2-3|TRBD2
TGTGCCAGCAGTTACGGGACTAGGAGGCAGGATACGCAGTATTTT
CASSYGTRRQDTQYF
>TRBV30|.|TRBJ2-3|TRBD1
TGTGCCTGGAGTGCCAGACTGACAGGGTCGGCAGATACGCAGTATTTT
CAWSARLTGSADTQYF
>TRBV3-1/TRBV3-2|.|TRBJ2-7|TRBD1
TGTGCCAGCAGCGCTCGGACAGGGCCCACCTACGAGCAGTACTTC
CASSARTGPTYEQYF
>TRBV6-2/TRBV6-3|.|TRBJ2-1|TRBD2
TGTGCCAGCAGTTACTCCGTGGGGACTAGCGGGGGGAGGAATGAGCAGTTCTTC
CASSYSVGTSGGRNEQFF
>TRBV7-9|.|TRBJ2-7|.
TGTGCCAGCAGCTTAGGACAGCTTCACTCCTACGAGCAGTACTTC
CASSLGQLHSYEQYF
>TRBV18|.|TRBJ2-1|TRBD2
TGTGCCAGCTCACCACCGTCGGGGGGCAATGAGCAGTTCTTC
CASSPPSGGNEQFF
>TRBV6-2/TRBV6-3|few|TRBJ1-2|TRBD1
TGTGCCAGCAGCCGTGGACAGGGAGGAAGCTACACCTTC
CASSRGQGGSYTF
>TRBV29-1|many|TRBJ1-1|.
TGCAGCGTTGTGTGGGGAGGGGGCACTGAAGCTTTCTTT
CSVVWGGGTEAFF
>TRBV9|.|TRBJ1-6|.
TGTGCCAGCAGCGTCCAGGGGTCGAATTCACCCCTCCACTTT
CASSVQGSNSPLHF
>TRBV7-3|.|TRBJ2-7|.
TGTGCCAGCAGCCCTACAGGGACCCCGGGGAACGAGCAGTACTTC
CASSPTGTPGNEQYF
>TRBV27|.|TRBJ1-1|.
TGTGCCAGCAGTTCATACTTAGGGGGTGTGGGCACTGAAGCTTTCTTT
CASSSYLGGVGTEAFF
>TRBV11-3|.|TRBJ1-1|.
TGTGCCAGCAGCTCAACGACAGATGGCGATAACACTGAAGCTTTCTTT
CASSSTTDGDNTEAFF
>TRBV7-3|.|TRBJ2-3|.
TGTGCCAGCAGCTTACATCAACGGGGGACTACAGATACGCAGTATTTT
CASSLHQRGTTDTQYF
>TRBV3-1/TRBV3-2|.|TRBJ2-1|TRBD2
TGTGCCAGCAGCCGGGTCGGGACTAGCGGGGGCCGCTCCTACAATGAGCAGTTCTTC
CASSRVGTSGGRSYNEQFF
>TRBV5-1|few|TRBJ1-2|TRBD1
TGCGCCAGCAGGACGTGGGACAGGGGATTTGACTACACCTTC
CASRTWDRGFDYTF
>TRBV27|.|TRBJ1-3|TRBD1
TGTGCCAGCTCGAATCGAGGGGGCGTAGACACCATATATTTT
CASSNRGGVDTIYF
>TRBV4-2|.|TRBJ2-7|TRBD2
TGTGCCAGCAGCCAAGCGGGGGGCGGGGGGCGGTCCTACGAGCAGTACTTC
CASSQAGGGGRSYEQYF
>TRBV13|.|TRBJ1-2|TRBD1
TGTGCCAGCACCCGAGACAGGGGAGAAGATGGCTACACCTTC
CASTRDRGEDGYTF
>TRBV7-9|.|TRBJ2-2|TRBD2
TGTGCCAGCAGCAAGACTAGCGGCAACACCGGGGAGCTGTTTTTT
CASSKTSGNTGELFF
>TRBV30|.|TRBJ1-4|.
TGTGCCTGGGGGCCCGGCGGGAATGAAAAACTGTTTTTT
CAWGPGGNEKLFF
>TRBV5-1|.|TRBJ2-3|.
TGCGCCAGCAGCGATCCTACTAGCAACACAGATACGCAGTATTTT
CASSDPTSNTDTQYF
>TRBV18|.|TRBJ1-1|TRBD1
TGTGCCAGCTCTTTACGTCAGGGGGATGACACTGAAGCTTTCTTT
CASSLRQGDDTEAFF
>TRBV27|.|TRBJ2-7|.
TGTGCCAGCAGCAGGGGCCCGGGCTCCTACGAGCAGTACTTC
CASSRGPGSYEQYF
>TRBV7-2|.|TRBJ1-3|TRBD1
TGTGCCAGCAGCTTAGGGACAGGGACTGGAAACACCATATATTTT
CASSLGTGTGNTIYF
>TRBV4-2|.|TRBJ1-2|.
TGTGCCAGCAGCCCAGAGGTGGGACTCCCTTATGGCTACACCTTC
CASSPEVGLPYGYTF
>TRBV2|.|TRBJ1-2|.
TGTGCCAGCAGTTCTCAGACAGGCAACTATGGCTACACCTTC
CASSSQTGNYGYTF
>TRBV30|.|TRBJ1-1|.
TGTGCCTGGAGTGTTGGGGGCCTCACTGAAGCTTTCTTT
CAWSVGGLTEAFF
>TRBV5-1|.|TRBJ2-1|TRBD1
TGCGCCAGTTGTTACACCAATACCGACAGGGGCGATGAGCAGTTCTTC
CASCYTNTDRGDEQFF
>TRBV24-1|.|TRBJ2-1|TRBD1
TGTGCCACCAGTGATTTGCAAGGGGGACAGGGTCGGAATGAGCAGTTCTTC
CATSDLQGGQGRNEQFF
>TRBV6-5|.|TRBJ1-2|TRBD1
TGTGCCAGCAGTTACCGGGACAGGGTCAGCTATGGCTACACCTTC
CASSYRDRVSYGYTF
>TRBV19|.|TRBJ1-2|.
TGTGCCAGTAGTGCTCAGGGAGGGCACGATGGCTACACCTTC
CASSAQGGHDGYTF
>TRBV2|few|TRBJ1-1|.
TGTGCCAGCAGTGAGGGTGGGAACAGGCCGGGCACTGAAGCTTTCTTT
CASSEGGNRPGTEAFF
>TRBV7-2|.|TRBJ2-1|TRBD2
TGTGCCAGCAGCCCCGGGGGAGCGGGGGGCTACAATGAGCAGTTCTTC
CASSPGGAGGYNEQFF
>TRBV27|.|TRBJ1-1|.
TGTGCCAGCAGTTTACGCTCAACGACAGTTATGAACACTGAAGCTTTCTTT
CASSLRSTTVMNTEAFF
>TRBV19|once|TRBJ2-5|.
TGTGCCAGTAGCAGCCAGGGCGGAGAGACCCAGTACTTC
CASSSQGGETQYF
>TRBV24-1|.|TRBJ2-1|.
TGTGCCACCAGTGATTCTAGTAAGAGGGCCTACAATGAGCAGTTCTTC
CATSDSSKRAYNEQFF
>TRBV7-6|.|TRBJ2-1|.
TGTGCCAGCAGCCCCGTCAGCTCCTACAATGAGCAGTTCTTC
CASSPVSSYNEQFF